Following are 8 T cell receptor beta chains from one sample sequenced in a study of blood T cell repertoires in COVID-19. The table came from immunoSEQ multiplex PCR; TCRdb's copy has only in-frame clones and leaves some out. The sample records 150,000 to 200,000 clones, 83% being singletons. The sample was peripheral blood. The receptors stem from a woman in her 70s with COVID-19, enrolled during active disease.

With respect to this clone: One end of the junction does not line up with germline, which may come from a read error. The rearrangement uses TRBV6-5 and TRBJ2-5; 9 bases align to TRBD1. Germline CDR1 MNHEY, CDR2 SVGAGI. This CDR3 region has 12 residues. The CDR3 DNA is TGTGCCAGCAGCGCCTCAGGGACAGGGCTTAACTTC. Its translation: CASSASGTGLNF.

This clone was found once. The chain employs TRBV11-2 and TRBJ1-5, with 8 bases aligning to TRBD1. J lost 6 bases, V lost 1 base, and 8 bases had no gene match. CDR1 and CDR2 from the germline V gene are SGHAT and FQNNGV. The CDR3 runs 16 residues. This chain's CDR3 is CASSLVRGRSGQPQHF. Here the CDR3 DNA reads TGTGCCAGCAGCTTAGTCAGGGGGCGGTCAGGTCAGCCCCAGCATTTT.

This clone was counted once. V gene TRBV9 combines with J gene TRBJ2-7, with 8 positions matching TRBD2. The CDR3 sequence is 14 residues long. Germline V gene sequence: CDR1 SGDLS, CDR2 YYNGEE. V was pared by 5 bases and J by 5 bases, with 9 bases of the junction left unmatched. CDR3 region: CASSPGLGFHEQYF. CDR3 DNA sequence: TGTGCCAGCAGTCCGGGACTAGGATTCCACGAGCAGTACTTC.

V usage is TRBV5-1 and J usage is TRBJ2-5, with 8 nucleotides matching TRBD1. J lost 0 bases, V lost 2 bases, and 9 bases had no gene match. In germline, CDR1 is SGHRS, CDR2 YFSETQ. This CDR3 has 17 residues. The CDR3 DNA is TGCGCCAGCAGCTTAGGGAACAGGGGGTCGTACCAAGAGACCCAGTACTTC. Protein sequence: CASSLGNRGSYQETQYF. The variable domain in full, completed from reference TRBV5-1 and TRBJ2-5, reads KAGVTQTPRYLIKTRGQQVTLSCSPISGHRSVSWYQQTPGQGLQFLFEYFSETQRNKGNFPGRFSGRQFSNSRSEMNVSTLELGDSALYLCASSLGNRGSYQETQYFGPGTRLLVL.

The chain links TRBV29-1 to TRBJ1-2; D may be TRBD1 (6 bases). The V and J ends lost 3 bases and 6 bases respectively, with 17 bases between them. CDR3 size: 14 residues. CDR1 SQVTM and CDR2 ANQGSEA come from the germline V gene. CDR3 residues: CSVDLGVGGDGYTF. In nucleotides, the CDR3 is TGCAGCGTTGATCTTGGGGTAGGGGGTGATGGCTACACCTTC.

The chain joins TRBV5-5 to TRBJ2-1; 8 nucleotides match TRBD2. The germline V gene has CDR1 SGHKS and CDR2 YYEKEE (reference sequence). The CDR3 spans 15 residues. The V segment lost 1 base and the J segment 2 bases; nucleotides outside the gene matches: 2. The CDR3 loop is CASSLLAGTYNEQFF. CDR3 nucleotide sequence: TGTGCCAGCAGCTTGTTAGCGGGAACCTACAATGAGCAGTTCTTC.

The rearrangement joins TRBV28 to TRBJ1-2, with 7 bases identical to TRBD1. CDR1 is MDHEN and CDR2 is SYDVKM in the germline V gene. The CDR3 sequence is 15 residues long. V was clipped by 2 bases and J by 4 bases; unmatched bases: 7. Written as DNA, the CDR3 is TGTGCCAGCAGTTTACCCAGGGGGATCGGCTATGGCTACACCTTC. Translation: CASSLPRGIGYGYTF.

The V call is TRBV27, the J call TRBJ1-2, with 7 bases lining up with TRBD1. Germline lookup yields CDR1 MNHEY and CDR2 SMNVEV (reference sequence). The CDR3 length is 15 residues. Trimming at V came to 4 bases and at J to 8 bases, leaving 13 bases not matched to a gene. CDR3 amino acids: CASSSYLTGSDGYTF. The CDR3 DNA follows: TGTGCCAGCAGTTCTTATTTGACAGGGTCCGACGGCTACACCTTC.